Here is one T cell receptor (beta chain) with its context. No antigen is known for it. TCRdb processed the RT-PCR reads anew with MiXCR; each CDR3 protein has one entry. The sample includes hundreds of thousands of distinct CDR3 sequences, roughly 8.2% of them seen just once. The V end was cut by 1 base, the J end by 0 bases, with 4 bases between. This CDR3 has 14 amino acids. The germline V gene has CDR1 MDHEN and CDR2 SYDVKM. These data belong to a study of response to subunit inactivated influenza vaccine. Study-level points and caveats: A suggestion made by the authors is that each seasonal influenza vaccination recruits few new T cells.

The sample consisted of PBMCs from blood, taken 23 months after vaccination. The V call is TRBV28, the J call TRBJ1-3; D remains ambiguous. The TCR sequence derives from a man aged 50 to 69 who received an inactivated influenza vaccine. The CDR3 sequence is CASSLFRSGNTIYF. The CDR3 bases are TGTGCCAGCAGTTTATTCCGCTCTGGAAACACCATATATTTT.